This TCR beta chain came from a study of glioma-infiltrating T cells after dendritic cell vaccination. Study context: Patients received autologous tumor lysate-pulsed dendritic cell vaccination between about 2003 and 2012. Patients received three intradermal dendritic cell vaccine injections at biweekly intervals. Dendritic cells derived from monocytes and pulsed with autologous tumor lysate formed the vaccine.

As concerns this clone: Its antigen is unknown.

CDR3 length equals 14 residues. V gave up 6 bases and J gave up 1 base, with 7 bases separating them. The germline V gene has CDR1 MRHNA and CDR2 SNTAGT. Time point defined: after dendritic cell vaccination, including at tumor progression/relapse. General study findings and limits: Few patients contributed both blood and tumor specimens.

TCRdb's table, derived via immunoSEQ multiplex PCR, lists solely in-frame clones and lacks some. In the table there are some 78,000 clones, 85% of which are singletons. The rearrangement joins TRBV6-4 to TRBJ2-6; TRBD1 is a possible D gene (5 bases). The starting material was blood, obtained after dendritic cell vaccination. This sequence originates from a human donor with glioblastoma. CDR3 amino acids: CASRQGSGANVLTF. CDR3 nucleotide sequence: TGTGCCAGCAGGCAGGGTTCTGGGGCCAACGTCCTGACTTTC.